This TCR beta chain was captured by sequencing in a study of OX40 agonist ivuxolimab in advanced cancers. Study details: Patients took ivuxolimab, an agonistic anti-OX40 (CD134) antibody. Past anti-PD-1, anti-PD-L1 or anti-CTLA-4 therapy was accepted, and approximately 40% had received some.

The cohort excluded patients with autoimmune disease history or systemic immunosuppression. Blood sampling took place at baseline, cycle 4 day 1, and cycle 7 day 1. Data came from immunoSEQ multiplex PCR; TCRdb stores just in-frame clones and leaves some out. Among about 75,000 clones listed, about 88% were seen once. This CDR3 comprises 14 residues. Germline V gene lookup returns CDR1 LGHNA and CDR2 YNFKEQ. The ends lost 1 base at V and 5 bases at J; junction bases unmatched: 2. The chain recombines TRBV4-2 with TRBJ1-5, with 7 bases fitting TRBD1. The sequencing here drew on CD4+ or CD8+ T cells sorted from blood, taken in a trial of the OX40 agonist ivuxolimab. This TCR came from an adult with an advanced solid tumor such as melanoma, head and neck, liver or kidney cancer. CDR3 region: CASSQGDSYQPQHF. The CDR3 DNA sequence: TGTGCCAGCAGCCAAGGGGACAGCTATCAGCCCCAGCATTTT.